This T cell receptor (beta chain) was recovered during a study of early T cells in non-severe SARS-CoV-2 infection. Study-level background: Bulk RNA taken from unsorted whole blood was sequenced, leaving chains unpaired. Regarding the study as a whole: The study's VDJdb matching favored anti-spike CD8 responses and missed private and CD4 specificities.

As for this clonotype: Its cognate antigen is unknown.

With V trimmed by 4 bases and J by 6 bases, 5 bases remained unmatched. Germline CDR1 SGHAT, CDR2 FQNNGV. The length of the CDR3 is 15 residues. A single record per CDR3 protein comes from TCRdb applying MiXCR to the 5' RACE reads. Of fewer than 100,000 distinct CDR3 sequences in the sample, 7.5% to 10% were seen once. V usage is TRBV11-2 and J usage is TRBJ2-1, with 11 nucleotides matching TRBD2. This TCR was recovered from an adult who was a healthcare worker with PCR-confirmed SARS-CoV-2 infection or an uninfected control (not recorded which). The sequencing input was whole blood. The CDR3: CASSSSTSGTNEQFF. CDR3 in DNA: TGTGCCAGCAGCTCCTCGACTAGCGGGACCAATGAGCAGTTCTTC. Complete variable domain (other parts from reference TRBV11-2 and TRBJ2-1): EAGVAQSPRYKIIEKRQSVAFWCNPISGHATLYWYQQILGQGPKLLIQFQNNGVVDDSQLPKDRFSAERLKGVDSTLKIQPAKLEDSAVYLCASSSSTSGTNEQFFGPGTRLTVL.